This T cell receptor (beta chain) was retrieved from a study of beta chain features in type 1 diabetes. Across the whole study: Healthy donors and patients showed comparable age, gender and cell yields. Study conclusions and caveats: For type 1 diabetes patients, VDJ junctions showed fewer insertions and more deletions. Shortening that was moderate but significant affected the TCRB CDR3s of Type 1 diabetes patients in all four CD4+ subsets.

The investigators reverse transcribed all of the isolated RNA, so they sequenced expressed TCRB transcripts. Sequenced naive, central memory and regulatory T cell samples produced an average of around 4 million reads. Sequencing was performed with immunoSEQ multiplex PCR; in TCRdb, only in-frame clones are kept and a portion is missing. The sample lists roughly 240,000 clones, less than 30% occurring once. As for this clone: Its matching antigen is unknown.

The sequence was obtained from a woman aged 30 to 39 with type 1 diabetes. Input material: naive CD4+ T cells from blood.

CDR3 region: CASTPQGITGGSYEQYF. The DNA of the CDR3 is TGTGCCAGCACCCCCCAGGGTATAACGGGGGGCTCCTACGAGCAGTACTTC. The gene calls are TRBV28 and TRBJ2-7, with 7 bases that match TRBD2. CDR1 is MDHEN, CDR2 SYDVKM, per germline. The CDR3 covers 17 residues. The junction had 15 bases not matched to a gene; V was cut back by 7 bases and J by 0 bases.